Presented here are 8 T cell receptor beta chains from one specimen sequenced in a study of blood T cell repertoires in COVID-19. The assay was immunoSEQ multiplex PCR, and TCRdb's table has in-frame clones only and misses some. The sample carries under 95,000 clones, approximately 86% recorded once. The sequenced material came from peripheral blood. The source of these receptors is a woman aged 50 to 65 with acute or convalescent COVID-19.

The chain combines TRBV5-1 with TRBJ2-7; D may be TRBD1 (6 bases). Trimming stripped 1 base from V and 5 bases from J, with 13 bases between. This CDR3 contains 14 residues. Germline V lookup: CDR1 SGHRS, CDR2 YFSETQ. CDR3 sequence: CASSLYSRGNEQYF. In DNA form, the CDR3 reads TGCGCCAGCAGCTTGTACAGCAGGGGAAACGAGCAGTACTTC. Full variable domain (remainder filled in from reference TRBV5-1 and TRBJ2-7): KAGVTQTPRYLIKTRGQQVTLSCSPISGHRSVSWYQQTPGQGLQFLFEYFSETQRNKGNFPGRFSGRQFSNSRSEMNVSTLELGDSALYLCASSLYSRGNEQYFGPGTRLTVT.

The chain carries TRBV6-4 and TRBJ2-2; D remains unclear. The V and J ends lost 7 bases and 1 base respectively, with 10 bases between them. This CDR3 region has 14 residues. Germline values: CDR1 MRHNA, CDR2 SNTAGT. The CDR3 is CASKIAVNTGELFF. The CDR3 DNA reads TGTGCCAGCAAGATAGCAGTGAACACCGGGGAGCTGTTTTTT.

The gene calls are TRBV4-1 and TRBJ2-2, with D uncertain. This CDR3 is built from 13 residues. CDR1 is MGHRA, CDR2 YSYEKL, per germline. The V end lost 1 base, the J end lost 4 bases, and 4 bases lay between the germline ends. The CDR3 loop reads CASSQGSTGELFF. The CDR3 region has the DNA TGCGCCAGCAGCCAAGGCAGCACCGGGGAGCTGTTTTTT.

This chain links TRBV4-3 with TRBJ1-4; a weak D match, TRBD1 (5 bases). This CDR3 is built from 13 residues. Trimming shortened V by 5 bases and J by 5 bases, and 9 bases separated the two germline ends. CDR1 is LGHNA, CDR2 YSLEER, per germline. CDR3 amino acids: CASSYQGNEKLFF. The CDR3 DNA follows: TGCGCCAGCAGCTATCAGGGAAATGAAAAACTGTTTTTT.

J is TRBJ2-7 and V is TRBV11-2; D uncertain. With 5 bases removed from V and 0 bases from J, the gap between germline ends came to 11 bases. Germline V gene sequence: CDR1 SGHAT, CDR2 FQNNGV. There are 14 residues in the CDR3. The CDR3, as DNA: TGTGCCAGCAGCCCCCAGGCGAGCTCCTACGAGCAGTACTTC. As protein: CASSPQASSYEQYF. Using reference TRBV11-2 and TRBJ2-7 for the parts outside the CDR3, the full variable domain is EAGVAQSPRYKIIEKRQSVAFWCNPISGHATLYWYQQILGQGPKLLIQFQNNGVVDDSQLPKDRFSAERLKGVDSTLKIQPAKLEDSAVYLCASSPQASSYEQYFGPGTRLTVT.

The chain links TRBV18 to TRBJ1-2; D might be TRBD1 (5 bases). This CDR3 region has 13 residues. V was trimmed by 3 bases and J by 6 bases, leaving 11 bases between them. The germline CDR1 and CDR2 sequences are KGHSH and LQKENI. The CDR3 reads CASSPGEGNGYTF. The CDR3 DNA follows: TGTGCCAGCTCACCGGGGGAGGGGAATGGCTACACCTTC.

The rearrangement joins TRBV19 to TRBJ2-1, with 7 bases fitting TRBD2. Trimming took 7 bases from V and 3 from J; bases not matched to a gene: 6. Germline CDR1 LNHDA, CDR2 SQIVND (reference sequence). The CDR3 covers 14 residues. The CDR3 here is CASTPGGSYNEQFF. DNA for the CDR3: TGTGCCAGTACCCCCGGCGGGAGCTACAATGAGCAGTTCTTC.

The CDR3 sequence: CATSRDGGTADTGELFF. In DNA, the CDR3 is TGTGCCACCAGCAGAGATGGCGGGACAGCCGACACCGGGGAGCTGTTTTTT. The V and J genes are TRBV15 and TRBJ2-2; possibly TRBD1 for D (7 bases). The CDR3 totals 17 residues. Germline V gene data show CDR1 as LNHNV and CDR2 as YYDKDF (reference sequence). The germline V and J ends were trimmed by 0 bases and 3 bases, with 14 bases remaining between them.